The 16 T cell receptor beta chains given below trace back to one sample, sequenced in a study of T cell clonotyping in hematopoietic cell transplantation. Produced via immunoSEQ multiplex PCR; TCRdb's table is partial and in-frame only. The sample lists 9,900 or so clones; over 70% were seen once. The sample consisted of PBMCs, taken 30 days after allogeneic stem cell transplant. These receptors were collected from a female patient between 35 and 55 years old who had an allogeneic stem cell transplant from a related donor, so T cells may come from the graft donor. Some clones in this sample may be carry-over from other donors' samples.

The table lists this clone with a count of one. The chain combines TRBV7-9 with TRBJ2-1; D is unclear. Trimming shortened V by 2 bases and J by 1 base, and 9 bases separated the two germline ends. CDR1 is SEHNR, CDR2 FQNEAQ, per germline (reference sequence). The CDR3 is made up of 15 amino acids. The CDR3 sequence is CASSLRPASYNEQFF. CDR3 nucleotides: TGTGCCAGCAGCTTAAGGCCAGCGTCCTACAATGAGCAGTTCTTC.

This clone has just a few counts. CDR3 bases: TGCGCCAGCAGCTTGGAACGGGGGGCACCCTACGAGCAGTACTTC. Translating it yields CASSLERGAPYEQYF. This chain joins TRBV5-1 and TRBJ2-7; D perhaps matches TRBD2 (7 bases). Looked up from germline, CDR1 is SGHRS and CDR2 is YFSETQ. The CDR3 consists of 15 residues. The V end was cut by 0 bases, the J end by 2 bases, with 12 bases between.

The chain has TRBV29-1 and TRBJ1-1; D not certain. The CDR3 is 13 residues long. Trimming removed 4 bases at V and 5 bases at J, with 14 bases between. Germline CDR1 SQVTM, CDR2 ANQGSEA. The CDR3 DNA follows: TGCAGCGTTGCTGAGCATCTGGGGACTGAAGCTTTCTTT. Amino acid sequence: CSVAEHLGTEAFF.

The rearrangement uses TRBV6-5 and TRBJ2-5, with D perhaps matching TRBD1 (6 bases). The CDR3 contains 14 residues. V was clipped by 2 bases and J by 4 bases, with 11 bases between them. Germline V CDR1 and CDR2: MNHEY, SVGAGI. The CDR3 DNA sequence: TGTGCCAGCAGTTACGGGGTCAGGGGAGAGACCCAGTACTTC. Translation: CASSYGVRGETQYF.

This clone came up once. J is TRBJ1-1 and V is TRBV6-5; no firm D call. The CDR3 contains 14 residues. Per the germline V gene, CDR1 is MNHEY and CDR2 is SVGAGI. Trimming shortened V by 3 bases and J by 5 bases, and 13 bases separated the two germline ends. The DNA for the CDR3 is TGTGCCAGCAGTTATGGGAGGTCGGGAACTGAAGCTTTCTTT. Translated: CASSYGRSGTEAFF.

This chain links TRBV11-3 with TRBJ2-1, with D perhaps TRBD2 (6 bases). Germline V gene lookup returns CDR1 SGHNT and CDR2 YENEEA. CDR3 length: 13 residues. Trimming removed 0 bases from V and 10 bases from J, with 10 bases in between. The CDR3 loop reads CASSLDRTTEQFF. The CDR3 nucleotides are TGTGCCAGCAGCTTAGATAGGACTACCGAGCAGTTCTTC.

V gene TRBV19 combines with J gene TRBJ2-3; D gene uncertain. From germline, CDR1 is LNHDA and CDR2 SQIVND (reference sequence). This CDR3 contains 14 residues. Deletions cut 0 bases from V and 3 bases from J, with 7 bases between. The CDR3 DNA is TGTGCCAGTAGTATAGATTTGGAGACAGATACGCAGTATTTT. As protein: CASSIDLETDTQYF.

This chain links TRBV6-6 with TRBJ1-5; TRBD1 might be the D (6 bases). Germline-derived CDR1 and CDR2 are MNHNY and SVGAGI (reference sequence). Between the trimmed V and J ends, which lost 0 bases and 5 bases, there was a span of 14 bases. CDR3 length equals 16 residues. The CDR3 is CASSYSNTGIDQPQHF. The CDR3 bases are TGTGCCAGCAGTTACTCGAACACAGGGATAGATCAGCCCCAGCATTTT.

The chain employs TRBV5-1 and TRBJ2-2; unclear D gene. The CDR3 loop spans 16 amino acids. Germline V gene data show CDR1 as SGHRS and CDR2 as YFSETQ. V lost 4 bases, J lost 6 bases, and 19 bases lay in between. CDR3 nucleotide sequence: TGCGCCAGCAGCCCGGCGGACCAACCGGAGTCCGGGGAGCTGTTTTTT. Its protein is CASSPADQPESGELFF.

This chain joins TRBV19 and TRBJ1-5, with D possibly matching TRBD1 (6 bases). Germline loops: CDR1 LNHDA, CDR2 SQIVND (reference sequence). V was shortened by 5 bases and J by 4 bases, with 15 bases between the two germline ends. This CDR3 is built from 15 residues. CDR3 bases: TGTGCCAGTAGTTTTCGACAGGAACTGAATCAGCCCCAGCATTTT. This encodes CASSFRQELNQPQHF.

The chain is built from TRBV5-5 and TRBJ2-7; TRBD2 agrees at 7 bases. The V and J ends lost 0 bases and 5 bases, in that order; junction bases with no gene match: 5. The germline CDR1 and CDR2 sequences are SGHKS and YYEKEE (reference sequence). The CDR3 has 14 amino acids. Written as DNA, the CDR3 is TGTGCCAGCAGCTTGGGCGGGAGTAGCGACGAGCAGTACTTC. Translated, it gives CASSLGGSSDEQYF.

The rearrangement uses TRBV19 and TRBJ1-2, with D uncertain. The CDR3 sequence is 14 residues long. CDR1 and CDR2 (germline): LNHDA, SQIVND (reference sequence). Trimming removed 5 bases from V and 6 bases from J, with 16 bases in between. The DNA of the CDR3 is TGTGCCAGTAGTCCTCCCATGGTGGCTCATGGCTACACCTTC. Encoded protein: CASSPPMVAHGYTF.

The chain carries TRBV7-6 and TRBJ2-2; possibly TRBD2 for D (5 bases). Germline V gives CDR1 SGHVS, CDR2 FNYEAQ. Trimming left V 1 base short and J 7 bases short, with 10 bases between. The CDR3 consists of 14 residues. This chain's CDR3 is CASSLGTGNGELFF. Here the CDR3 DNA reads TGTGCCAGCAGCTTAGGGACGGGGAACGGGGAGCTGTTTTTT.

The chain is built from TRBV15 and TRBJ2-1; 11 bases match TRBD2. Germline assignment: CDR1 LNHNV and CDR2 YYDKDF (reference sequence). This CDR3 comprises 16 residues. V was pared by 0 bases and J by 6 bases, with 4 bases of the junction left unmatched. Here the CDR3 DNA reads TGTGCCACCAGCAGAGACCGACTAGCGGGGCCCAATGAGCAGTTCTTC. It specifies CATSRDRLAGPNEQFF.

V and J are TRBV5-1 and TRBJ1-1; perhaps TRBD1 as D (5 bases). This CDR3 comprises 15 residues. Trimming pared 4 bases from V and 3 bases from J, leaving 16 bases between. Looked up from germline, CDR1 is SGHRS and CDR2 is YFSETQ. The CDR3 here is CASSPRGNKDTEAFF. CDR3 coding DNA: TGCGCCAGCAGCCCCCGGGGGAACAAGGACACTGAAGCTTTCTTT. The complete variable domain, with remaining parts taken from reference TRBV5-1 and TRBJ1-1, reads KAGVTQTPRYLIKTRGQQVTLSCSPISGHRSVSWYQQTPGQGLQFLFEYFSETQRNKGNFPGRFSGRQFSNSRSEMNVSTLELGDSALYLCASSPRGNKDTEAFFGQGTRLTVV.

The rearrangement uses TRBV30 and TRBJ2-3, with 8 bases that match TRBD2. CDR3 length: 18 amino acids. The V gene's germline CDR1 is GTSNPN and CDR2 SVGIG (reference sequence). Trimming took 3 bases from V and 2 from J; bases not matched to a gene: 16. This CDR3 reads CAWRGFSGSLWDTDTQYF. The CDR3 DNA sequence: TGTGCCTGGAGAGGATTCAGCGGGAGTCTTTGGGACACAGATACGCAGTATTTT.